Sequencing of this T cell receptor beta chain was carried out in a study of T cell responses to AZD1222 COVID-19 vaccine. Study-level information: Second doses at about 4 or about 12 weeks were pooled.

Sequenced by immunoSEQ multiplex PCR; TCRdb stores in-frame clones only, minus some. The repertoire holds roughly 140,000 clones, with approximately 88% as singletons. About this clone itself: The target antigen is unknown.

Findings and caveats of the study: As reported, nearly half of all spike-specific TCRs target variant regions that are unmutated.

V was cut by 4 bases and J by 4 bases, with 11 bases left in between. Per germline, CDR1 SGDLS and CDR2 YYNGEE. This CDR3 is built from 13 residues. The sequenced sample was peripheral blood, obtained on day 0 of AZD1222 vaccination. This chain connects TRBV9 to TRBJ1-1; D may be TRBD1 (5 bases). The sequence derives from an adult in good health. The CDR3 region is CASSPSGGTEAFF. CDR3 sequence (DNA): TGTGCCAGCAGCCCCTCGGGGGGCACTGAAGCTTTCTTT.